One TCR beta chain is described in this entry. Germline V CDR1 and CDR2: SGDLS, YYNGEE. The CDR3 totals 14 residues. Trimming stripped 4 bases from V and 2 bases from J, with 10 bases between. This sample stems from a study of blood T cell repertoires in COVID-19. Study at large: Acute and convalescent COVID-19 specimens originated in the United States, Italy and Spain. Nucleic acid was either cDNA or gDNA, and it came from T cells, B-cell-depleted T cells, or PBMCs.

Original methodology: Counts of nucleated cells, estimated from reference gene primer amplification, were obtained. Method: immunoSEQ multiplex PCR; TCRdb's copy keeps in-frame clones and lacks some. That table gives V, J and clone size, and the DNA gave D and trimming. This table has about 140,000 clones, approximately 83% appearing once. This receptor was taken from a human donor in a cohort sampled during active COVID-19. The gene calls are TRBV9 and TRBJ1-3; possible D gene TRBD1, 6 bases. The specimen sequenced was peripheral blood. CDR3 loop: CASSLQGPGNTIYF. CDR3 DNA: TGTGCCAGCAGCTTACAGGGACCTGGAAACACCATATATTTT.